This record covers a single T cell receptor beta chain. Its antigen remains unidentified. This record belongs to a study of cytomegalovirus exposure and HLA in healthy donors. Findings of the study overall: Across donors, sequencing depth was assumed by presence/absence analyses to be roughly uniform. The authors later found most CMV-associated TCR beta chains appeared HLA-restricted. According to reports, the classifier identified cytomegalovirus status with high specificity and sensitivity.

PCR amplification relied on 60 Vbeta primers (plus 13 Jbeta primers). Original data processing: Counted up in a later analysis, unique TCR beta chains came to some 75 million, with about 9.9 million shared. Using immunoSEQ multiplex PCR, the repertoire was profiled, and TCRdb retains in-frame clones only, with some absent. The V and J calls and clone size come from that table; D and trimming were worked out from the DNA. The sample spans 200,000 or so clones; the ten largest clones claim around 0.74%. Germline V gene lookup returns CDR1 SGHDN and CDR2 FVKESK. This CDR3 is 15 amino acids long. Deletions cut 4 bases from V and 4 bases from J, with 15 bases between.

The chain joins TRBV14 to TRBJ2-3; TRBD2 is a possible D gene (6 bases). Material: PBMCs. The sequence was obtained from a boy aged 5 to 17 in good health and CMV-seronegative. The CDR3: CASSPRRLGADTQYF. DNA of the CDR3: TGTGCCAGCAGCCCTCGGCGACTAGGAGCAGATACGCAGTATTTT.